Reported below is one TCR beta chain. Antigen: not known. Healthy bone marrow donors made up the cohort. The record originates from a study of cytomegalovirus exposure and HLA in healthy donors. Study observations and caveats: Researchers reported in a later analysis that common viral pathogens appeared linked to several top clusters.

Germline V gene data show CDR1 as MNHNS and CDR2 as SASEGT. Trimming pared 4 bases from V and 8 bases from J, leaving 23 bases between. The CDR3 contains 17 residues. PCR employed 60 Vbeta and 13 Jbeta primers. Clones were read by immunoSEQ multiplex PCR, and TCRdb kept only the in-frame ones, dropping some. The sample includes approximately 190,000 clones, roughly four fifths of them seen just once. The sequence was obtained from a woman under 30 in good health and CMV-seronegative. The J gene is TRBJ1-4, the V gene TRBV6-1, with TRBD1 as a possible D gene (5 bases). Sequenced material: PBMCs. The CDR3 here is CASSASLAGTGPEKLFF. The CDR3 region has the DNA TGTGCCAGCAGTGCATCTCTCGCGGGGACCGGGCCGGAAAAACTGTTTTTT.